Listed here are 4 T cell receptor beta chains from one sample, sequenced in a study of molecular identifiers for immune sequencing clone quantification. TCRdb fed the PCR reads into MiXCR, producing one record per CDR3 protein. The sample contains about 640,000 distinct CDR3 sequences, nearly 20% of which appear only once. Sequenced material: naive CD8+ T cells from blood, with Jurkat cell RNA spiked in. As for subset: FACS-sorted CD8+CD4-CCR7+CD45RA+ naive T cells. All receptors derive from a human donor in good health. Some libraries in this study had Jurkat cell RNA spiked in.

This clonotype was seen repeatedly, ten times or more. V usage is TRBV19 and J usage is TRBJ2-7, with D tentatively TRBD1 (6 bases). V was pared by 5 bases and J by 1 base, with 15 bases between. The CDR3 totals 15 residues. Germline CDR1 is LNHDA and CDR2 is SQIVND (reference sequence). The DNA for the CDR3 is TGTGCCAGTAGTCCAGCCTCAGGGGCGTCCTACGAGCAGTACTTC. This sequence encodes CASSPASGASYEQYF.

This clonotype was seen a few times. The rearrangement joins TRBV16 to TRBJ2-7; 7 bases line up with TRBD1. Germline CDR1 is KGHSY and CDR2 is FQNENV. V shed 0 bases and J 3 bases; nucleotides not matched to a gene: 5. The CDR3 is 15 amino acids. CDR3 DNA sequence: TGTGCCAGCAGCCAATCGACAGGGAATCGCTACGAGCAGTACTTC. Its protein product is CASSQSTGNRYEQYF.

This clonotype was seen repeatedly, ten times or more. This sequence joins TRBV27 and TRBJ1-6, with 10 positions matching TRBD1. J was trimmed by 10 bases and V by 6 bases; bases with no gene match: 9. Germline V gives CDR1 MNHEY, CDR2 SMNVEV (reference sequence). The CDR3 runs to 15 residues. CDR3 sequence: CASSPLTGGMSPLHF. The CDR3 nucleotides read TGTGCCAGCAGCCCCTTGACAGGGGGCATGTCACCCCTCCACTTT.

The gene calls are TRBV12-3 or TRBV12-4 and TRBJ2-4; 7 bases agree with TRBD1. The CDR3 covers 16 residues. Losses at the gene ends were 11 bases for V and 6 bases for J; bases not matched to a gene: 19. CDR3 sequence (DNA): TGTGCCGGCCAAGGGACAGCTGTTACATATGGAAACATTCAGTACTTC. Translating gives CAGQGTAVTYGNIQYF.